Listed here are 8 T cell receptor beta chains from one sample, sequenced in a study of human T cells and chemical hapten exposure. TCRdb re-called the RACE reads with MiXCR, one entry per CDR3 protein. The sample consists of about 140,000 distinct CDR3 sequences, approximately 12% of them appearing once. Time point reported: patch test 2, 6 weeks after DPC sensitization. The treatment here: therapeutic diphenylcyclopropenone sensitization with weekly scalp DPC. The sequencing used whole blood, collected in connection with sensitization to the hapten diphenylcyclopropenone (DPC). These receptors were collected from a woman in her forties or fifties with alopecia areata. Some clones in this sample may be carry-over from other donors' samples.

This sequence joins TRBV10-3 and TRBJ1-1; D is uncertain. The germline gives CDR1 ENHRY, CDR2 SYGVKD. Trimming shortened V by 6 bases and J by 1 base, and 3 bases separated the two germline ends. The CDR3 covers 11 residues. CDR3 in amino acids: CAISRNTEAFF. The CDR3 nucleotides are TGTGCCATCAGCAGGAACACTGAAGCTTTCTTT.

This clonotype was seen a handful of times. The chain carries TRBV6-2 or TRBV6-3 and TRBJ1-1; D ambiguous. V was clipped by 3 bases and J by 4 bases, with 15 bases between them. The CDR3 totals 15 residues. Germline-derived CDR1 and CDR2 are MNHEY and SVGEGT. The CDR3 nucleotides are TGTGCCAGCAGTTATGGGAGAGTTGAAGGCACTGAAGCTTTCTTT. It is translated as CASSYGRVEGTEAFF.

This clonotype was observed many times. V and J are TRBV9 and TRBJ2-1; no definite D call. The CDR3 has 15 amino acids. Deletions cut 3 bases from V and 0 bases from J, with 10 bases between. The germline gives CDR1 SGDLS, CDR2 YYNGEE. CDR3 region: CASSEDPSSYNEQFF. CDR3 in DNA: TGTGCCAGCAGCGAAGACCCGAGCTCCTACAATGAGCAGTTCTTC. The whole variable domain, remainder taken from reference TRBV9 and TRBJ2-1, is DSGVTQTPKHLITATGQRVTLRCSPRSGDLSVYWYQQSLDQGLQFLIQYYNGEERAKGNILERFSAQQFPDLHSELNLSSLELGDSALYFCASSEDPSSYNEQFFGPGTRLTVL.

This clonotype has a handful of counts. CDR3 sequence (DNA): TGTGCCAGTACAGGGGCCCTATACGAGCAGTACTTC. Protein: CASTGALYEQYF. The chain has TRBV6-6 and TRBJ2-7; 7 bases match TRBD1. Germline assignment: CDR1 MNHNY and CDR2 SVGAGI (reference sequence). This CDR3 is built from 12 residues. V gave up 9 bases and J gave up 4 bases; unmatched junction bases: 6.

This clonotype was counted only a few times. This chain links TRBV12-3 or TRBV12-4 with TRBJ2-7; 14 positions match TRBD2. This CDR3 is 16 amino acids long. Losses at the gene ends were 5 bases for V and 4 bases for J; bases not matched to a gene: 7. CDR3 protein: CASSPRLAGGPYEQYF. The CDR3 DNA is TGTGCCAGCAGTCCCCGACTAGCGGGAGGGCCATACGAGCAGTACTTC.

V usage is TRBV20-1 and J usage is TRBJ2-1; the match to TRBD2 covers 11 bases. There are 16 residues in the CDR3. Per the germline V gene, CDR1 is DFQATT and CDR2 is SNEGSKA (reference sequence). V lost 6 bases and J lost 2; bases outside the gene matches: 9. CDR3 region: CSATATSGRPYNEQFF. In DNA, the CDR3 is TGCAGTGCCACGGCAACTAGCGGGAGACCCTACAATGAGCAGTTCTTC.

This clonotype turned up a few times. The CDR3 DNA sequence: TGTGCCAGTAAACTTGGACTAGCTGTCACAGATACGCAGTATTTT. As protein: CASKLGLAVTDTQYF. V gene TRBV19 combines with J gene TRBJ2-3, with 8 positions matching TRBD2. There are 15 residues in the CDR3. Germline V gives CDR1 LNHDA, CDR2 SQIVND (reference sequence). V was clipped by 7 bases and J by 2 bases; unmatched bases: 8.

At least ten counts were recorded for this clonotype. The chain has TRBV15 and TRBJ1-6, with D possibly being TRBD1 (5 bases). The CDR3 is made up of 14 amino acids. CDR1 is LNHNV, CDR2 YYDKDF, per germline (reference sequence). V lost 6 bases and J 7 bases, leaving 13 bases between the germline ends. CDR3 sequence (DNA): TGTGCCACCAGGAAGGGACGGCTAAATTCACCCCTCCACTTT. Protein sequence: CATRKGRLNSPLHF.